This T cell receptor (beta chain) emerged from a study of CD8+ T cells in alopecia areata. Study conclusions and caveats: Scalp lesions, especially in alopecia totalis/universalis, had higher clonality than normal scalp. As there was one nonresponder, how baseline CD8+ expansion relates to response remains uncertain.

This CDR3 spans 15 amino acids. Germline V gene sequence: CDR1 SSHAT, CDR2 FNYEAQ (reference sequence). Treatment described: oral pan-JAK inhibitor, 5-10 mg twice daily. Reverse transcribed after extraction, RNA yielded cDNA as the sequencing template. The method was immunoSEQ multiplex PCR; TCRdb's version includes in-frame clones alone and lacks a portion of them. The sample contains under 200,000 clones, under 70% of which appear only once. Note on this clone: Antigen specificity is unknown. The junction differs from germline at one of its ends, possibly a read error.

The specimen was CD4+ T cells sorted from blood, collected at week 4, from a patient treated with tofacitinib. J is TRBJ2-5 and V is TRBV7-7; tentative D call: TRBD1 (6 bases). This receptor was obtained from a human donor with alopecia areata. This chain's CDR3 is CASSLVQGTEETQYF. Written as DNA, the CDR3 is TGTGCTAGCAGCTTAGTGCAGGGGACGGAAGAGACCCAGTACTTC.